The present T cell receptor (beta chain) was sequenced within a study of CD8 T cells in Susac syndrome. Study-level points and caveats: CD8+ clonal expansion in Susac peaked in TEMRA cells and active patients.

The authors reverse transcribed roughly 0.5 to 1 ug RNA with random hexamers. A single record per CDR3 protein comes from TCRdb applying MiXCR to the immunoSEQ multiplex PCR reads. This table has some 96,000 distinct CDR3 sequences, around 95% appearing once. Note on this clonotype: Its antigen is unidentified.

This TCR derives from a human donor with Susac syndrome. The sample taken for sequencing was CD8+ T cells from PBMCs.

The CDR3 region has the DNA TGTGCCAGCAGTCCCCCAGTGGGAGGGCCTAAGGAGCAGTACTTC. It encodes CASSPPVGGPKEQYF. This chain joins TRBV6-5 and TRBJ2-7, with 7 bases matching TRBD2. The CDR3 spans 15 residues. Trimming cost V 5 bases and J 7 bases; bases outside gene matches: 14. Germline lookup yields CDR1 MNHEY and CDR2 SVGAGI.